This TCR beta chain was sequenced for a study of regulatory T cells in long-lasting Graves disease. Whole-study results and caveats: Thyroid tissue went unexamined; only peripheral blood was analyzed.

Between the trimmed V and J ends, which lost 6 bases and 6 bases, there was a span of 21 bases. Germline lookup yields CDR1 MNHEY and CDR2 SMNVEV (reference sequence). The CDR3 is 15 amino acids. Notes on this clonotype: What it recognizes is unknown.

Indicated time point: newly diagnosed GD, antithyroid drugs for less than 3 months. With RNA extracted from PBMCs as input, the TCR library was made. Libraries of TCR beta came from iRepertoire HTBI primers plus Arm-PCR of CDR3 regions. TCRdb analysed the multiplex PCR reads with MiXCR anew, one entry per CDR3 protein. The sample records 450,000 to 600,000 distinct CDR3 sequences, less than 15% being singletons. The same specimen was also included in a second study, on T cells in Graves' hyperthyroidism and ophthalmopathy.

The chain employs TRBV27 and TRBJ2-7, with a possible D match to TRBD1 (7 bases). The sample in question was peripheral blood mononuclear cells (PBMCs), obtained at new diagnosis, from a patient treated with antithyroid drugs. The sequence was obtained from a man younger than 40 with Graves disease. The CDR3 loop reads CASSLTGEVLREQYF. CDR3 coding DNA: TGTGCCAGCAGCCTTACAGGGGAGGTCCTACGCGAGCAGTACTTC.